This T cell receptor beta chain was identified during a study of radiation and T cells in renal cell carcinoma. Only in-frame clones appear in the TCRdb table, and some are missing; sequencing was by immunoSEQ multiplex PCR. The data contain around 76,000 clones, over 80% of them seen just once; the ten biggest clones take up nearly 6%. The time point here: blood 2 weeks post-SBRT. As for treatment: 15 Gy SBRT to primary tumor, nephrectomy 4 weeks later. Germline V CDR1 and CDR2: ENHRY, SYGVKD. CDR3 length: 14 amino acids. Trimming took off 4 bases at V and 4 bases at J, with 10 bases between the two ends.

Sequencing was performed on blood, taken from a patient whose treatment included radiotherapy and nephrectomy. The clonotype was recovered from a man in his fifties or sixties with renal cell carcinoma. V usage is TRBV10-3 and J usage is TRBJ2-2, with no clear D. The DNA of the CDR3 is TGTGCCATCAGTGGGGTAGGTGGCACCGGGGAGCTGTTTTTT. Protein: CAISGVGGTGELFF.